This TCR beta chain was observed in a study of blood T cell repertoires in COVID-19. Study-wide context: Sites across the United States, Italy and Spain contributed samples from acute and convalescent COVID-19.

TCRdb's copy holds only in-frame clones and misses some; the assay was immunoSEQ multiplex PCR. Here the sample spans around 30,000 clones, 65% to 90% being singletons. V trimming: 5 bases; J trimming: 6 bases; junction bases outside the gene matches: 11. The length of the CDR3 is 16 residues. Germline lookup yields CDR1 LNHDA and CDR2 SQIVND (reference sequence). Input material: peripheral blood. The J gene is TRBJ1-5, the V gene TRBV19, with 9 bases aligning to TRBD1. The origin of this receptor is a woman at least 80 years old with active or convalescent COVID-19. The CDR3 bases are TGTGCCAGTAGTCCCCTCCAGACAGGGGGTAGTCAGCCCCAGCATTTT. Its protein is CASSPLQTGGSQPQHF.